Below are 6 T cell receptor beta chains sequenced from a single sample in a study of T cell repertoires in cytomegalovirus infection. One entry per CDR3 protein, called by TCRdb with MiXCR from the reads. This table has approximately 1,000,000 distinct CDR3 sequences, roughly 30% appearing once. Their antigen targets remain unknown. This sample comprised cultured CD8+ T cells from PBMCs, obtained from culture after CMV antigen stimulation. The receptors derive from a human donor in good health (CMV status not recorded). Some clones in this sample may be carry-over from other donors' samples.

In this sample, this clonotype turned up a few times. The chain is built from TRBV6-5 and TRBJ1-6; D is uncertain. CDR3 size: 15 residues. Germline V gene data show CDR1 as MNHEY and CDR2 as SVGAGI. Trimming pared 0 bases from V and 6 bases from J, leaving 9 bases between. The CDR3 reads CASSYSAGSNSPLHF. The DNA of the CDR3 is TGTGCCAGCAGTTACTCTGCGGGAAGTAATTCACCCCTCCACTTT.

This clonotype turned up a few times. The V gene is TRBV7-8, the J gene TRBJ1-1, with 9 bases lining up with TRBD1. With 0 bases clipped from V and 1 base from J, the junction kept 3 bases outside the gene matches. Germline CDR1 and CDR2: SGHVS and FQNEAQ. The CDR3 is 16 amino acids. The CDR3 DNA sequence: TGTGCCAGCAGCTTAGCAGGGACAGGGCGGAACACTGAAGCTTTCTTT. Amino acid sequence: CASSLAGTGRNTEAFF.

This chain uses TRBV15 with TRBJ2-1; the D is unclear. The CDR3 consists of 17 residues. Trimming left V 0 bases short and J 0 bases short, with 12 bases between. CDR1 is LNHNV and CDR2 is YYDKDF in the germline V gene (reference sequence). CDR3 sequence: CATSREGGTSSYNEQFF. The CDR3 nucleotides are TGTGCCACCAGCAGAGAGGGTGGCACGAGCTCCTACAATGAGCAGTTCTTC.

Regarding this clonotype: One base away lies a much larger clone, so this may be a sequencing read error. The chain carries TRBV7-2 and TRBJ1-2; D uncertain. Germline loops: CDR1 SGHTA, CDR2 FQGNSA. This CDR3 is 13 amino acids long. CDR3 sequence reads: CVSSLGPNYGYTF. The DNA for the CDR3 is TGTGTCAGCAGCTTAGGGCCTAACTATGGCTACACCTTC.

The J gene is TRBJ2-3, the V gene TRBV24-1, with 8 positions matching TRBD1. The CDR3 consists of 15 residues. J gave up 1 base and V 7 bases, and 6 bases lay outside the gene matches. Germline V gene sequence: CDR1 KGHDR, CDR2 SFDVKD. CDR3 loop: CATSETGGGTDTQYF. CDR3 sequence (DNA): TGTGCCACCAGCGAAACAGGGGGAGGCACAGATACGCAGTATTTT.

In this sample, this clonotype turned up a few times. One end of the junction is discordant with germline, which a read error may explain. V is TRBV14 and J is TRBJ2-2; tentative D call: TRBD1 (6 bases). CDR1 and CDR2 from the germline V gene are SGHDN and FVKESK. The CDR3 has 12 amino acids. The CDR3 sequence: CASGQGSGELFF. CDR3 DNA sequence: TGTGCCAGCGGCCAGGGGTCCGGGGAGCTGTTTTTT.